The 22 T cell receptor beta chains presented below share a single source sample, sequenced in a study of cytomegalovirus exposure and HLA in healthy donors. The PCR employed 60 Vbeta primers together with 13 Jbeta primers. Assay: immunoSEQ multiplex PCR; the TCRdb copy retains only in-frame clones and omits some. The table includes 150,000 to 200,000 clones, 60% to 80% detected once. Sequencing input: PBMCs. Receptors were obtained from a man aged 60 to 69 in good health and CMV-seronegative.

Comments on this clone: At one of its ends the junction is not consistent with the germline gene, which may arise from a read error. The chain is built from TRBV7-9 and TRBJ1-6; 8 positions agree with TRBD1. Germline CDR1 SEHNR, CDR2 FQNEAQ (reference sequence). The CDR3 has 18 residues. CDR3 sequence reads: CSSSHPPGQGAHNSPLHF. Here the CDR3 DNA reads TGTTCCAGCAGTCACCCTCCTGGGCAGGGGGCCCATAATTCACCCCTCCACTTT.

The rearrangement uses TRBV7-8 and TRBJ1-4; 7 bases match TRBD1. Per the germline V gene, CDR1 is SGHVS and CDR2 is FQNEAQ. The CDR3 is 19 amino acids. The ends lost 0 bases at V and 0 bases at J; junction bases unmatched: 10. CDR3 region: CASSLAGTEGAPTNEKLFF. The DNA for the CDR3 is TGTGCCAGCAGCTTAGCAGGGACGGAGGGGGCTCCAACTAATGAAAAACTGTTTTTT.

Written as DNA, the CDR3 is TGTGCCAGCAGCGTAGGACAGCCGAACACTGAAGCTTTCTTT. Translating gives CASSVGQPNTEAFF. The chain uses TRBV9 and TRBJ1-1; TRBD1 might be the D (5 bases). This CDR3 comprises 14 residues. V dropped 0 bases and J dropped 1 base, with 7 bases sitting between them. Germline CDR1 and CDR2: SGDLS and YYNGEE.

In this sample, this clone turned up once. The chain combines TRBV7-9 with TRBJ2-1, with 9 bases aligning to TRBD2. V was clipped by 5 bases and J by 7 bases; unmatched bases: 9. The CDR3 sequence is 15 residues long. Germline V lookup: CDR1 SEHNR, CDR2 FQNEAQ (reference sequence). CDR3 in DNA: TGTGCCAGCAGCCCCGCACTAGCGGGTAGGAATGAGCAGTTCTTC. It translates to CASSPALAGRNEQFF.

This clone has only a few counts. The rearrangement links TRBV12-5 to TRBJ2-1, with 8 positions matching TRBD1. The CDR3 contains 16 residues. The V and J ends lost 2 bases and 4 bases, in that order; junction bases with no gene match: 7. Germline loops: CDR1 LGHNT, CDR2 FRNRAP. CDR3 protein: CASGLSPGQEYNEQFF. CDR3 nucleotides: TGTGCTAGTGGTTTGTCACCGGGACAGGAATACAATGAGCAGTTCTTC.

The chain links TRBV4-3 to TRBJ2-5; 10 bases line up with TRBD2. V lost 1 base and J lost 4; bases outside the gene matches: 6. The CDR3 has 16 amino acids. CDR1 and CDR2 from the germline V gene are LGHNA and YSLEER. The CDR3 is CASSQGAASGRETQYF. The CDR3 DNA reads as TGCGCCAGCAGCCAAGGAGCGGCTAGCGGGAGAGAGACCCAGTACTTC.

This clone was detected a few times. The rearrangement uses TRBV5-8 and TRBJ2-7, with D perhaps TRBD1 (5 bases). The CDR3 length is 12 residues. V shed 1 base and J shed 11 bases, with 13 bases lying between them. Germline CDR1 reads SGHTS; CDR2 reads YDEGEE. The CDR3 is CASSLTGLQEYF. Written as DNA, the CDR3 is TGTGCCAGCAGCTTGACAGGTCTGCAGGAGTACTTC.

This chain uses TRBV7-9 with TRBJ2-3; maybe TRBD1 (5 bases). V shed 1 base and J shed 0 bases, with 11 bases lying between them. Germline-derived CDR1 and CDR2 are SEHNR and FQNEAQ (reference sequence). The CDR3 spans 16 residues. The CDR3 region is CASSLGATASTDTQYF. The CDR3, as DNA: TGTGCCAGCAGCTTAGGGGCGACAGCAAGCACAGATACGCAGTATTTT. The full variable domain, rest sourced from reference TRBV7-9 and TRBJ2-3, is DTGVSQNPRHKITKRGQNVTFRCDPISEHNRLYWYRQTLGQGPEFLTYFQNEAQLEKSRLLSDRFSAERPKGSFSTLEIQRTEQGDSAMYLCASSLGATASTDTQYFGPGTRLTVL.

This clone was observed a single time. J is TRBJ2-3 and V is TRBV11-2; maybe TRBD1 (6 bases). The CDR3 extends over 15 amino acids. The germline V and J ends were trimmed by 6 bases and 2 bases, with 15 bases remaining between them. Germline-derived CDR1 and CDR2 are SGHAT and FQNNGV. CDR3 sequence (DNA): TGTGCCAGCAGAATAAGGGGACAAGCCACAGATACGCAGTATTTT. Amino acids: CASRIRGQATDTQYF. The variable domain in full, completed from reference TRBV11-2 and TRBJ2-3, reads EAGVAQSPRYKIIEKRQSVAFWCNPISGHATLYWYQQILGQGPKLLIQFQNNGVVDDSQLPKDRFSAERLKGVDSTLKIQPAKLEDSAVYLCASRIRGQATDTQYFGPGTRLTVL.

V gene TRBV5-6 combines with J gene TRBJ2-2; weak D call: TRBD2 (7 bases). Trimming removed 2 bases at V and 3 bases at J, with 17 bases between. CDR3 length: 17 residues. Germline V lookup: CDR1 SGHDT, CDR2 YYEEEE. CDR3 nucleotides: TGTGCCAGCAGCTTCAGCCCGGGGGGCATGGACACCGGGGAGCTGTTTTTT. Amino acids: CASSFSPGGMDTGELFF. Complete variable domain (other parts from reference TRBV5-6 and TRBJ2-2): DAGVTQSPTHLIKTRGQQVTLRCSPKSGHDTVSWYQQALGQGPQFIFQYYEEEERQRGNFPDRFSGHQFPNYSSELNVNALLLGDSALYLCASSFSPGGMDTGELFFGEGSRLTVL.

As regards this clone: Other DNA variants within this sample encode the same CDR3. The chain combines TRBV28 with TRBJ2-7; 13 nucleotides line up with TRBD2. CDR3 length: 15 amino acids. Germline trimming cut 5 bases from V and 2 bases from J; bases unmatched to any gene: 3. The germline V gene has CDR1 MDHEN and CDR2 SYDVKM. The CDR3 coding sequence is TGTGCCAGCAGTCCTGGACTAGCGGGGGCCTACGAGCAGTACTTC. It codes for CASSPGLAGAYEQYF.

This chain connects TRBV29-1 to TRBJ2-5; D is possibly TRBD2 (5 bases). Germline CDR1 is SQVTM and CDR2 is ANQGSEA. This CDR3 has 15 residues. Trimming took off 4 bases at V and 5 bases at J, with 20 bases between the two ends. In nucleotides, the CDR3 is TGCAGCGTTGGTTTTAGGGTGGGAGCCGAGGAGACCCAGTACTTC. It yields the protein CSVGFRVGAEETQYF.

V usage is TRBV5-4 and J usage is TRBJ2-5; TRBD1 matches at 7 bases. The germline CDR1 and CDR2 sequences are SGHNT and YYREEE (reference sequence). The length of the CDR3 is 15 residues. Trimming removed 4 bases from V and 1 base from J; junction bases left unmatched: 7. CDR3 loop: CASSPDRASQETQYF. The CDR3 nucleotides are TGTGCCAGCAGCCCCGACAGGGCCTCCCAAGAGACCCAGTACTTC.

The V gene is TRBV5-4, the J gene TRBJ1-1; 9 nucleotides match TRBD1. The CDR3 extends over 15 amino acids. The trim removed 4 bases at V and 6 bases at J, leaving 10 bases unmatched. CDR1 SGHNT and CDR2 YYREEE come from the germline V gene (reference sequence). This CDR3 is CASSPGQGGGSEAFF. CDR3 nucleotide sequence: TGTGCCAGCAGCCCGGGACAGGGTGGGGGATCTGAAGCTTTCTTT. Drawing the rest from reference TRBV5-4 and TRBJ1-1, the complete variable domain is ETGVTQSPTHLIKTRGQQVTLRCSSQSGHNTVSWYQQALGQGPQFIFQYYREEENGRGNFPPRFSGLQFPNYSSELNVNALELDDSALYLCASSPGQGGGSEAFFGQGTRLTVV.

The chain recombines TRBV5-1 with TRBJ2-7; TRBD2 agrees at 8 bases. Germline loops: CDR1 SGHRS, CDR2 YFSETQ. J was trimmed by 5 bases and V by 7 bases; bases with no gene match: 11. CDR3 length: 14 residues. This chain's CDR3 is CASQRRAGDNEQYF. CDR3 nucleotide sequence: TGCGCCAGCCAGAGGAGAGCGGGAGATAACGAGCAGTACTTC.

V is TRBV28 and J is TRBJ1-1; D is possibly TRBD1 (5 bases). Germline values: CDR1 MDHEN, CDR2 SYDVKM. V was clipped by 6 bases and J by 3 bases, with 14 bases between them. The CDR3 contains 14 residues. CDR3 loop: CASRPQGSYTEAFF. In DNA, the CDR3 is TGTGCCAGCAGACCTCAGGGTTCGTACACTGAAGCTTTCTTT.

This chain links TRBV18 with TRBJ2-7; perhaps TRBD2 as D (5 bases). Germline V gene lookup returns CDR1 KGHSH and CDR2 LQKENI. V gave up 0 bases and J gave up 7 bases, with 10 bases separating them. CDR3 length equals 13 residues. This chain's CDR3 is CASSPPASMEQYF. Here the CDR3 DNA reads TGTGCCAGCTCACCACCGGCTAGCATGGAGCAGTACTTC.

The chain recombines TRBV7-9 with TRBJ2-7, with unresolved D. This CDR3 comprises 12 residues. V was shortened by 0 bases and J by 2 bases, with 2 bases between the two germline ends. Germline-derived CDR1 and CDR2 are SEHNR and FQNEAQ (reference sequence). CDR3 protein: CASSLAAYEQYF. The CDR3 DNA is TGTGCCAGCAGCTTAGCCGCCTACGAGCAGTACTTC.

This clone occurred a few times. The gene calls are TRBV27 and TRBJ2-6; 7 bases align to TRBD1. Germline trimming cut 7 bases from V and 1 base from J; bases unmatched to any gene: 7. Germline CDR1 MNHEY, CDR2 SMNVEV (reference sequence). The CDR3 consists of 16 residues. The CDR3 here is CASMTGIFSGANVLTF. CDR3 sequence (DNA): TGTGCCAGCATGACAGGGATATTTTCTGGGGCCAACGTCCTGACTTTC.

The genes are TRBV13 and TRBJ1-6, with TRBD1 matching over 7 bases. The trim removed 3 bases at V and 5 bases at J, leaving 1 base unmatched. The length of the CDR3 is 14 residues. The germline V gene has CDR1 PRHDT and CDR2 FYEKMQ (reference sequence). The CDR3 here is CASSFDRDNSPLHF. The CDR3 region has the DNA TGTGCCAGCAGCTTTGACAGGGATAATTCACCCCTCCACTTT.

The CDR3 spells CASRPGQANSPLHF. CDR3 nucleotides: TGTGCCAGCAGGCCGGGACAGGCTAATTCACCCCTCCACTTT. This chain joins TRBV28 and TRBJ1-6, with 8 positions matching TRBD1. Looked up from germline, CDR1 is MDHEN and CDR2 is SYDVKM. The trim removed 6 bases at V and 6 bases at J, leaving 4 bases unmatched. CDR3 length: 14 residues.

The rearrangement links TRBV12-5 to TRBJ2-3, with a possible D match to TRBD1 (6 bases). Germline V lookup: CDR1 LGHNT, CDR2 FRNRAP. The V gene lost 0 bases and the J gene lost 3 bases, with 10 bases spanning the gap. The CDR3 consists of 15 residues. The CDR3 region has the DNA TGTGCTAGTGGTTTGGTTCCAGGGGCTACAGATACGCAGTATTTT. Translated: CASGLVPGATDTQYF. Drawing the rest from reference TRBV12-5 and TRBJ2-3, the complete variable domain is DARVTQTPRHKVTEMGQEVTMRCQPILGHNTVFWYRQTMMQGLELLAYFRNRAPLDDSGMPKDRFSAEMPDATLATLKIQPSEPRDSAVYFCASGLVPGATDTQYFGPGTRLTVL.